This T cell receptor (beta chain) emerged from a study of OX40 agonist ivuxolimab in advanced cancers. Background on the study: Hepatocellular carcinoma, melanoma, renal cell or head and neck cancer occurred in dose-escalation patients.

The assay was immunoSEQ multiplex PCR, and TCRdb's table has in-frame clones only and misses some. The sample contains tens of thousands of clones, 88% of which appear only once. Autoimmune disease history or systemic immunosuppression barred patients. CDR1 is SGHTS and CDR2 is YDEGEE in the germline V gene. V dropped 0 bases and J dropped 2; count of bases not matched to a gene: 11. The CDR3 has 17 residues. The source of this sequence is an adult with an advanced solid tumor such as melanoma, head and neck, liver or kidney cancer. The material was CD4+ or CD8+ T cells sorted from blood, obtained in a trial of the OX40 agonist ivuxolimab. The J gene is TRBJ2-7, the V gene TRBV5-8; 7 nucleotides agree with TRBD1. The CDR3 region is CASSLEVWTGQPYEQYF. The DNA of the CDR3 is TGTGCCAGCAGCTTGGAGGTTTGGACAGGACAACCCTACGAGCAGTACTTC.